This TCR beta chain was identified during a study of response to subunit inactivated influenza vaccine. Notes on the study in general: The study's authors posited that every seasonal influenza vaccination enlists few new T cells.

Note on this clonotype: Its antigen is not identified.

Each CDR3 protein is one row after TCRdb ran MiXCR on the RT-PCR reads. The repertoire has 400,000 to 650,000 distinct CDR3 sequences, around 7.7% of them found once; the top ten carry about 12%. The source is a man between 50 and 75 years old who received an inactivated influenza vaccine. The sample was PBMCs from blood, taken around 25 months after vaccination.

For the CDR3, the DNA is TGCGCCAGCAGCCAAGATAAGGTTGAGCAGTTCTTC. This translates into CASSQDKVEQFF. The chain joins TRBV4-3 to TRBJ2-1; D remains unclear. CDR3 length equals 12 residues. CDR1 is LGHNA, CDR2 YSLEER, per germline. V was shortened by 0 bases and J by 9 bases, with 6 bases between the two germline ends.